A selection of T cell receptor beta chains follows, all from one sample in a study of blood T cell repertoires in COVID-19. Some clones are missing from TCRdb's copy, which holds only in-frame ones; the method was immunoSEQ multiplex PCR. Here the sample spans about 180,000 clones, less than 90% being singletons. Specimen: peripheral blood. These receptors originate from a woman in her 70s with COVID-19, enrolled during active disease. The CDR3 runs from the conserved cysteine through the conserved F or W. A D gene is named only where the DNA matches it firmly. Where a row states a size, it is once, few, many or the class of an expanded clone; other rows omit it.

size | length | D | J | V | DNA | CDR3
few | 12 | . | TRBJ1-2 | TRBV25-1 | TGTGCCAGCAGTGAAAACAGCTATGGCTACACCTTC | CASSENSYGYTF
once | 15 | TRBD2 | TRBJ2-1 | TRBV18 | TGTGCCAGCTCACCTCTGTTGGGGGGGAGTAGTGAGCAGTTCTTC | CASSPLLGGSSEQFF
. | 17 | TRBD2 | TRBJ2-3 | TRBV7-3 | TGTGCCAGCAGCTTAAACGGGGCAGCGGGAGGGCAAGATACGCAGTATTTT | CASSLNGAAGGQDTQYF
. | 17 | TRBD1 | TRBJ1-1 | TRBV7-8 | TGTGCCAGCAGCCCGGGACAGCCAGGGTCGGGGAGCACTGAAGCTTTCTTT | CASSPGQPGSGSTEAFF
. | 15 | . | TRBJ2-1 | TRBV2 | TGTGCCAGCATACTCTTGGGACTTAACTACAATGAGCAGTTCTTC | CASILLGLNYNEQFF
. | 14 | . | TRBJ2-7 | TRBV27 | TGTGCCAGCAGTTTATCGAGCCTGTCCTACGAGCAGTACTTC | CASSLSSLSYEQYF
. | 15 | TRBD2 | TRBJ2-7 | TRBV24-1 | TGTGCCACCAGTGACCCGGGACTAGCTCCCTACGAGCAGTACTTC | CATSDPGLAPYEQYF
many | 14 | . | TRBJ1-1 | TRBV30 | TGTGCCTGGAGTAACCTGGGGGGGAGCACTGAAGCTTTCTTT | CAWSNLGGSTEAFF
. | 14 | . | TRBJ2-2 | TRBV19 | TGTGCCAGCTCGGACATCCTAGTAAACGGGGAGCTGTTTTTT | CASSDILVNGELFF
many | 16 | TRBD1 | TRBJ2-5 | TRBV30 | TGTGCCTGGAGTGTACTACGGACAGGGGGCGCCGAGACCCAGTACTTC | CAWSVLRTGGAETQYF
. | 14 | . | TRBJ1-5 | TRBV27 | TGTGCCAGCAGTTATCAAGGAGCTTATCAGCCCCAGCATTTT | CASSYQGAYQPQHF
. | 14 | TRBD2 | TRBJ2-1 | TRBV2 | TGTGCCAGCAGTGGGGGCGGGAGTCGGTATGAGCAGTTCTTC | CASSGGGSRYEQFF
. | 13 | . | TRBJ1-4 | TRBV6-6 | TGTGCCAGCTCACGAGGCGGTAATGAAAAACTGTTTTTT | CASSRGGNEKLFF
. | 15 | TRBD1 | TRBJ1-2 | TRBV28 | TGTGCCAGCAGTTTCCCTCCCAGGGGGGACTATGGCTACACCTTC | CASSFPPRGDYGYTF
. | 13 | . | TRBJ1-3 | TRBV9 | TGTGCCAGCAGCGTCGACAGGTTGGACACCATATATTTT | CASSVDRLDTIYF
. | 15 | . | TRBJ1-4 | TRBV11-1 | TGTGCCAGCAGCTTCCTCCTCGCCGGAGGAGAAAAACTGTTTTTT | CASSFLLAGGEKLFF
. | 16 | TRBD2 | TRBJ2-3 | TRBV9 | TGTGCCAGCAGTGGGGGACTAGCGGGAGACACAGATACGCAGTATTTT | CASSGGLAGDTDTQYF
. | 15 | . | TRBJ2-1 | TRBV30 | TGTGCCTGGAGCCTAAGAGGGGGATGGTCCCTTGAGCAGTTCTTC | CAWSLRGGWSLEQFF
. | 15 | . | TRBJ2-7 | TRBV10-3 | TGTGCCATCAGTGATGCCCAGGGGATCTCCTACGAGCAGTACTTC | CAISDAQGISYEQYF
once | 14 | . | TRBJ2-7 | TRBV5-1 | TGCGCCAGCAGCTTGGGACGGGAGCGGGACGAGCAGTACTTC | CASSLGRERDEQYF
. | 15 | . | TRBJ2-3 | TRBV24-1 | TGTGCCACTCGGGACACGTCCACAGGCACAGATACGCAGTATTTT | CATRDTSTGTDTQYF
few | 14 | . | TRBJ1-1 | TRBV5-4 | TGTGCCAGCAGCTTGGTGGCAGGGGAAACTGAAGCTTTCTTT | CASSLVAGETEAFF
. | 16 | TRBD2 | TRBJ2-7 | TRBV5-1 | TGCGCCAGCAGCTTGGGGGTAGCGGGAGGCTCCTACGAGCAGTACTTC | CASSLGVAGGSYEQYF
. | 15 | TRBD1 | TRBJ2-2 | TRBV6-5 | TGTGCCAGCAGTCCCGGGACAGGGGAATTCGGGGAGCTGTTTTTT | CASSPGTGEFGELFF
. | 15 | . | TRBJ2-3 | TRBV14 | TGTGCCAGCAGCCAAGATCAGGGAAGGACAGATACGCAGTATTTT | CASSQDQGRTDTQYF
. | 12 | . | TRBJ1-1 | TRBV7-8 | TGTGCCAGCAGCCGCATGAACACTGAAGCTTTCTTT | CASSRMNTEAFF
once | 21 | TRBD2 | TRBJ2-1 | TRBV27 | TGTGCCAGCAGTTTCCCAGAGCCGGGACTAGCGGCCAGGAGCTCCTACAATGAGCAGTTCTTC | CASSFPEPGLAARSSYNEQFF
. | 15 | TRBD1 | TRBJ2-7 | TRBV3-1/TRBV3-2 | TGTGCCAGCAGCCAAGGACCGGGACAGGATAAAAAGCAGTACTTC | CASSQGPGQDKKQYF
. | 13 | . | TRBJ1-2 | TRBV28 | TGTGCCAGCAGTTCCAGGAATTTTATGGGCTACACCTTC | CASSSRNFMGYTF
. | 14 | TRBD2 | TRBJ2-7 | TRBV7-6 | TGTGCCAGCAGCTGGGCGGGAGGCACCTACGAGCAGTACTTC | CASSWAGGTYEQYF
. | 14 | . | TRBJ1-1 | TRBV10-3 | TGTGCCATCAGTGATAGTCCACTGAACACTGAAGCTTTCTTT | CAISDSPLNTEAFF
. | 17 | TRBD1 | TRBJ2-1 | TRBV5-5 | TGTGCCAGCAGCTTAGGACAGGGAATCGCCTCCTACAATGAGCAGTTCTTC | CASSLGQGIASYNEQFF
. | 14 | . | TRBJ2-2 | TRBV11-3 | TGTGCCAGCAGCCCCCCAGGGCGCACCGGGGAGCTGTTTTTT | CASSPPGRTGELFF
few | 12 | . | TRBJ1-1 | TRBV5-1 | TGCGCCAGCAGCCTATCCGGGACTGAAGCTTTCTTT | CASSLSGTEAFF
. | 15 | TRBD2 | TRBJ2-1 | TRBV6-5 | TGTGCCAGCACTTACTCTAGCGGGAGGGAAAATGAGCAGTTCTTC | CASTYSSGRENEQFF
. | 14 | TRBD2 | TRBJ2-1 | TRBV18 | TGTGCCAGCTCCCGGACTAGCGCGTTGGATGAGCAGTTCTTC | CASSRTSALDEQFF
. | 14 | . | TRBJ2-5 | TRBV5-4 | TGTGCCAGCAGCCAGGGGCAGGGATCAGAGACCCAGTACTTC | CASSQGQGSETQYF
. | 17 | . | TRBJ2-3 | TRBV5-4 | TGTGCCAGCAGCTCCCAAAGGGGGGGTACTTTCACAGATACGCAGTATTTT | CASSSQRGGTFTDTQYF
. | 14 | TRBD1 | TRBJ2-4 | TRBV30 | TGTGCCTGGAGGGGACAGTTAGCCAAAAACATTCAGTACTTC | CAWRGQLAKNIQYF
once | 15 | TRBD1 | TRBJ1-1 | TRBV7-9 | TGTGCCAGCAGCCCTCAGGGGGCGGTGAACACTGAAGCTTTCTTT | CASSPQGAVNTEAFF